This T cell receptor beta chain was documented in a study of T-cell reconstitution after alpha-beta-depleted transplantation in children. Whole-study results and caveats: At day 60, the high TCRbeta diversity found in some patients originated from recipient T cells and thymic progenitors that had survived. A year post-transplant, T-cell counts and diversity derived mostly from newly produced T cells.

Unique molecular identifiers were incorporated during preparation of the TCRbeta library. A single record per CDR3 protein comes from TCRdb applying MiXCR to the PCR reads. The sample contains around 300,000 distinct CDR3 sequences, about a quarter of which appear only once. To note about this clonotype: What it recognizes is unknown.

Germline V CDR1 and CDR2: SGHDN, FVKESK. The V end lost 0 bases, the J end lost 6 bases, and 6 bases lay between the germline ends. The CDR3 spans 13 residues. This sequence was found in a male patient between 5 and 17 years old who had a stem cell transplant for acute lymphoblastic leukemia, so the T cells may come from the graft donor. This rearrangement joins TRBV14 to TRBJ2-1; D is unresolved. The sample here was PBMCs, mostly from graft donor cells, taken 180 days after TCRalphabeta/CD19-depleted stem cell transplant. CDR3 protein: CASSQELFNEQFF. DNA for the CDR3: TGTGCCAGCAGCCAAGAACTCTTCAATGAGCAGTTCTTC.